This TCR beta chain was found in a study of Ad26.COV2.S vaccination and SARS-CoV-2 variants. Described treatment: around 19 received Ad26.COV2.S at low or high dose, single or two shots; about 5 received placebo; per-sample allocation not given. Sampling was done on day 63 after the first vaccine or placebo injection. Method: immunoSEQ multiplex PCR; TCRdb's copy keeps in-frame clones and lacks some. The table lists 350,000 to 500,000 clones, 90% of them singletons. This CDR3 contains 14 residues. Germline-derived CDR1 and CDR2 are SEHNR and FQNEAQ (reference sequence). Trimming left V 7 bases short and J 5 bases short, with 17 bases between.

The sequencing here drew on peripheral blood, taken in a trial of Ad26.COV2.S vaccine versus placebo. The sequence was collected from a person between 18 and 59 years old who received the Ad26.COV2.S COVID-19 vaccine or a placebo. The chain couples TRBV7-9 to TRBJ2-5; no clear D gene. CDR3 in amino acids: CASTLVSGPETQYF. CDR3 nucleotide sequence: TGTGCCAGCACCCTGGTCAGTGGCCCGGAGACCCAGTACTTC.